Included here is one TCR beta chain sequence, with context. The antigen is not known. This specimen comes from a study of T cells in localized non-small cell lung cancer. Notes on the study in general: Uninvolved adjacent lung showed peak T cell clonality, exceeding tumor. There were a median around 59 of the top 100 tumor clones appearing in adjacent lung.

This CDR3 comprises 14 residues. Germline V gives CDR1 MNHNS, CDR2 SASEGT. Trimming removed 6 bases from V and 6 bases from J; junction bases left unmatched: 8. Using immunoSEQ multiplex PCR, the repertoire was profiled, and TCRdb retains in-frame clones only, with some absent. The table lists 9,400 or so clones, roughly 91% of them singletons. This TCR derives from a male donor older than 55 with stage III squamous cell lung carcinoma. The chain carries TRBV6-1 and TRBJ2-7; 10 nucleotides align to TRBD1. Sequencing used peripheral blood, obtained before any cancer treatment. CDR3 sequence reads: CASSLSRDRGEQYF. CDR3 nucleotide sequence: TGTGCCAGCAGCCTTAGCCGGGACAGGGGCGAGCAGTACTTC.